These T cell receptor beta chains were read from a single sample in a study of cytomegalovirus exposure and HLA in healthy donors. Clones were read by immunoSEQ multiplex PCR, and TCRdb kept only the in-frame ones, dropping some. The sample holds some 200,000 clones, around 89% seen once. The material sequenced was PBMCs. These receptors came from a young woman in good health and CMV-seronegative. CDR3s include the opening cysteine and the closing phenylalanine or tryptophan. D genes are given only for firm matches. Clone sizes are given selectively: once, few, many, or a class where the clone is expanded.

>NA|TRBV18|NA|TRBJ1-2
CASSPSLEEIYGYTF
TGTGCCAGCTCACCATCTTTGGAGGAGATCTATGGCTACACCTTC
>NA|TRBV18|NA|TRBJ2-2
CASSLLFSPAAAGELFF
TGTGCCAGCTCACTACTCTTCAGCCCAGCGGCCGCCGGGGAGCTGTTTTTT
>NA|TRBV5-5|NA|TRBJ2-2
CASSLRRIQSRAGELFF
TGTGCCAGCAGCCTGAGGCGGATTCAGTCACGGGCCGGGGAGCTGTTTTTT
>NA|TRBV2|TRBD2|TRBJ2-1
CASRESLAGNEQFF
TGTGCCAGCAGGGAAAGTCTAGCGGGCAATGAGCAGTTCTTC
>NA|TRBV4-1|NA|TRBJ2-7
CASSQADSYSYEQYF
TGCGCCAGCAGCCAAGCCGACAGCTACTCCTACGAGCAGTACTTC
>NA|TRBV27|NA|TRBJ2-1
CASSLNNYNEQFF
TGTGCCAGCAGTTTGAACAACTACAATGAGCAGTTCTTC
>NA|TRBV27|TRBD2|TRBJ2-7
CASSLPIAGGCSYEQYF
TGTGCCAGCAGTTTACCCATTGCGGGGGGTTGCTCCTACGAGCAGTACTTC
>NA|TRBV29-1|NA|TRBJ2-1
CSALETPAESSYNEQFF
TGCAGCGCTTTGGAGACGCCGGCGGAGAGCTCCTACAATGAGCAGTTCTTC
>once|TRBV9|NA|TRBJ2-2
CASSVDHGELFF
TGTGCCAGCAGCGTAGATCACGGGGAGCTGTTTTTT
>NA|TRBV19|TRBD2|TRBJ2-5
CVGAKRERETQYF
TGTGTAGGGGCAAAGCGGGAGAGAGAGACCCAGTACTTC
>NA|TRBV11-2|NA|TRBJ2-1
CASRPGLLWWEQFF
TGTGCCAGCAGACCGGGACTTTTGTGGTGGGAGCAGTTCTTC
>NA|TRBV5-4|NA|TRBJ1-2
CASSLGQNNYGYTF
TGTGCCAGCAGCTTGGGACAAAATAACTATGGCTACACCTTC
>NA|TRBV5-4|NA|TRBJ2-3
CASSPSGTGTDTQYF
TGTGCCAGCAGCCCTTCCGGGACTGGCACAGATACGCAGTATTTT
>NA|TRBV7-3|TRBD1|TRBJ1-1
CASSFDRGKAFF
TGTGCCAGCAGCTTCGACAGGGGTAAAGCTTTCTTT
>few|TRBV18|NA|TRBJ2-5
CASSPFSGSQETQYF
TGTGCCAGCTCACCATTCTCAGGGTCCCAAGAGACCCAGTACTTC
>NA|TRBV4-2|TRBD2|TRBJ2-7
CASSRDISGGAFYEQYF
TGTGCCAGCAGCCGAGATATTAGCGGGGGGGCCTTCTACGAGCAGTACTTC
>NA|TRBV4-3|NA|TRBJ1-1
CASSPGWGEEAFF
TGCGCCAGCAGCCCCGGATGGGGGGAGGAAGCTTTCTTT
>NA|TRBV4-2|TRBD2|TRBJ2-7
CASSLLAGENYEQYF
TGTGCCAGCAGCCTACTAGCGGGAGAAAACTACGAGCAGTACTTC
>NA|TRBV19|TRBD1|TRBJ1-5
CASSHPGTVRDQPQHF
TGTGCCAGTAGTCACCCCGGGACAGTGAGGGATCAGCCCCAGCATTTT
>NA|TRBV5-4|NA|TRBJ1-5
CASSLGPGVNQPQHF
TGTGCCAGCAGCTTGGGGCCAGGGGTTAATCAGCCCCAGCATTTT
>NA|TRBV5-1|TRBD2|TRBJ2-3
CASSQTSGSDTQYF
TGCGCCAGCAGCCAGACTAGCGGGAGTGATACGCAGTATTTT
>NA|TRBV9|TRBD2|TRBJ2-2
CASSVDTSGRGGELFF
TGTGCCAGCAGCGTAGACACTAGCGGGAGGGGTGGGGAGCTGTTTTTT
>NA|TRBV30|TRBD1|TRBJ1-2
CAWRGQGKGFYGYTF
TGTGCCTGGAGAGGACAGGGGAAAGGCTTCTATGGCTACACCTTC
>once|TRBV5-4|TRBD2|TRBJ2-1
CASSLRLAGPKLYNEQFF
TGTGCCAGCAGCCTGAGGCTAGCGGGCCCTAAACTCTACAATGAGCAGTTCTTC
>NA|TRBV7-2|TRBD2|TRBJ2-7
CASSRLAVSYEQYF
TGTGCCAGCAGCCGACTAGCGGTGTCCTACGAGCAGTACTTC